A selection of T cell receptor beta chains follows, all from one sample in a study of T-cell reconstitution after alpha-beta-depleted transplantation in children. Each CDR3 protein gets one entry after TCRdb re-called the PCR reads with MiXCR. The table includes about 610,000 distinct CDR3 sequences, over 9.5% detected once. This specimen consisted of PBMCs from the stem cell graft donor, obtained from the stem cell graft. The receptors derive from a human donor who donated a stem cell graft to a child with acute myeloid leukemia. The CDR3 runs from the conserved cysteine through the conserved F or W. A D gene is named only where the DNA matches it firmly. Rows may omit the clone size; those that give it use once, few, many or a size class.

v_call	j_call	d_call	clone_size	cdr3_nt	cdr3_aa
TRBV5-6	TRBJ1-2	-	few	TGTGCCAGCAGCCCGGGGGGGCGTAGTGGCTACACCTTC	CASSPGGRSGYTF
TRBV30	TRBJ2-3	-	-	TGTGCCTGGAGTGTTGTAGGGGACGGTACGCAGTATTTT	CAWSVVGDGTQYF
TRBV12-3/TRBV12-4	TRBJ1-2	-	-	TGTGCCAGCAGCCGAGAGCGAGGCTACACCTTC	CASSRERGYTF
TRBV7-2	TRBJ2-3	TRBD2	-	TGTGCCAGCAGCTTAGGAGCGGGAGGTTGGGATACGCAGTATTTT	CASSLGAGGWDTQYF
TRBV7-2	TRBJ2-7	TRBD2	-	TGTGCCAGCGCCCTAGCGGGAAAAGGCTACGAGCAGTACTTC	CASALAGKGYEQYF
TRBV7-3	TRBJ2-1	-	few	TGTGCCAGCAGCCCGGACAGGGGGCGGACTAGCGGAATCAATGAGCAGTTCTTC	CASSPDRGRTSGINEQFF
TRBV4-3	TRBJ1-1	-	-	TGCGCCAGCCGAAGGACGGTGATGAACACTGAAGCTTTCTTT	CASRRTVMNTEAFF
TRBV30	TRBJ1-5	TRBD1	few	TGTGCCTGGAGCGGGGACAGGGCGCAGAGAGCCCAGCATTTT	CAWSGDRAQRAQHF
TRBV7-2	TRBJ2-5	-	few	TGTGCCAGCAGCCAAGAGGGCGAACCCCGACAAGAGACCCAGTACTTC	CASSQEGEPRQETQYF
TRBV25-1	TRBJ2-1	-	many	TGTGCCAGCAGTGTGCTGGGTGCGGATGAGCAGTTCTTC	CASSVLGADEQFF
TRBV6-2/TRBV6-3	TRBJ2-1	-	many	TGTGCCAGCGGCCGATTAGTTGAGCAGTTCTTC	CASGRLVEQFF
TRBV5-1	TRBJ2-7	-	few	TGCGCCAGCAGCTTGGCCGCAGGTGCGAACTACGAGCAGTACTTC	CASSLAAGANYEQYF
TRBV20-1	TRBJ1-3	TRBD1	many	TGCAGTGCTTTCCCAGGGGGCGGTGGAAACACCATATATTTT	CSAFPGGGGNTIYF
TRBV12-3/TRBV12-4	TRBJ2-7	-	few	TGTGCCAGCAGTCACAGCCAACAGGGAAACACCTACGAGCAGTACTTC	CASSHSQQGNTYEQYF
TRBV7-8	TRBJ2-3	-	few	TGTGCCAGCAGCTTATGGGGACGGCAGGCTGGCACAGATACGCAGTATTTT	CASSLWGRQAGTDTQYF
TRBV12-3/TRBV12-4	TRBJ2-7	-	many	TGTGCCAGCAGTTACGACAAGCCCCCTTTCAACGAGCAGTACTTC	CASSYDKPPFNEQYF
TRBV16	TRBJ1-5	TRBD1	many	TGTGCCAGCACCAACTACGGGACAGATAATCAGCCCCAGCATTTT	CASTNYGTDNQPQHF
TRBV7-3	TRBJ2-1	TRBD2	-	TGTGCCAGCAACTTAACGGGTCGCGGGAGTTACAATGAGCAGTTCTTC	CASNLTGRGSYNEQFF
TRBV7-2	TRBJ2-2	-	-	TGTGCCATCACCTCGGGGGCGAACACCGGGGAGCTGTTTTTT	CAITSGANTGELFF
TRBV12-3/TRBV12-4	TRBJ2-5	TRBD1	-	TGTGCCAGCAGACCGGGACAGATGACCCAGTACTTC	CASRPGQMTQYF
TRBV30	TRBJ1-5	-	few	TGTGCCTGGAGCTCAGGGGCCGAGGAGCCCCAGCATTTT	CAWSSGAEEPQHF
TRBV6-9	TRBJ2-5	-	few	TGTGCCAGCAGTATAGGAACCGGGACATCGGAAGAGACCCAGTACTTC	CASSIGTGTSEETQYF
TRBV29-1	TRBJ1-2	TRBD1	few	TGCAGCGGCCTGGACAGGGTTCTTGGCTACACCTTC	CSGLDRVLGYTF
TRBV29-1	TRBJ1-4	-	few	TGCAGCGTTCTCGGGTTCGAAAAACTGTTTTTT	CSVLGFEKLFF
TRBV12-3/TRBV12-4	TRBJ2-2	TRBD1	few	TGTGCCAGCAGTGTGTTTAGGACAGGGGGTTCCGGGGAGCTGTTTTTT	CASSVFRTGGSGELFF
TRBV5-6	TRBJ1-1	TRBD1	many	TGTGCCAGCAGCTTGGGTGGGACAGGCAAGAACACTGAAGCTTTCTTT	CASSLGGTGKNTEAFF
TRBV7-6	TRBJ1-2	-	few	TGTGCCAGCAGCTCCCGGCAGGGGAGCGGCTACACCTTC	CASSSRQGSGYTF